This record looks at one T cell receptor beta chain sequence and its context. Its antigen is unidentified. Time point specified: persistent/refractory GD, antithyroid drugs over 5 years with positive TRAb. RNA extracted from PBMCs served as the sequencing template. Trimming removed 1 base at V and 0 bases at J, with 16 bases between. The CDR3 contains 17 residues. Germline CDR1 is SEHNR and CDR2 is FQNEAQ (reference sequence). This sample stems from a study of regulatory T cells in long-lasting Graves disease. Libraries of TCR beta came from iRepertoire HTBI primers plus Arm-PCR of CDR3 regions. Per the original data handling: Sample data revealed approximately 62 TRBV and 14 TRBJ segments. Using its own MiXCR run on the multiplex PCR reads, TCRdb lists one record per CDR3 protein. These V and J calls originate from TCRdb's pipeline instead of the authors' own analysis. The table includes about half a million distinct CDR3 sequences, around a fifth detected once.

Whole-study results and caveats: Patients with persistent disease showed a bias toward TRBV28, TRBJ1-2 and TRBJ2-5. Newly diagnosed patients had higher TCR diversity than persistent Graves' patients did.

The sample consisted of peripheral blood mononuclear cells (PBMCs), taken when the disease was refractory, from a patient treated with antithyroid drugs. This sequence joins TRBV7-9 and TRBJ2-7; unclear D gene. The clonotype originates from a female donor with Graves disease. The CDR3 nucleotides are TGTGCCAGCAGCTTAGACTTACTGAGCTTGAGCTCCTACGAGCAGTACTTC. Translated: CASSLDLLSLSSYEQYF.